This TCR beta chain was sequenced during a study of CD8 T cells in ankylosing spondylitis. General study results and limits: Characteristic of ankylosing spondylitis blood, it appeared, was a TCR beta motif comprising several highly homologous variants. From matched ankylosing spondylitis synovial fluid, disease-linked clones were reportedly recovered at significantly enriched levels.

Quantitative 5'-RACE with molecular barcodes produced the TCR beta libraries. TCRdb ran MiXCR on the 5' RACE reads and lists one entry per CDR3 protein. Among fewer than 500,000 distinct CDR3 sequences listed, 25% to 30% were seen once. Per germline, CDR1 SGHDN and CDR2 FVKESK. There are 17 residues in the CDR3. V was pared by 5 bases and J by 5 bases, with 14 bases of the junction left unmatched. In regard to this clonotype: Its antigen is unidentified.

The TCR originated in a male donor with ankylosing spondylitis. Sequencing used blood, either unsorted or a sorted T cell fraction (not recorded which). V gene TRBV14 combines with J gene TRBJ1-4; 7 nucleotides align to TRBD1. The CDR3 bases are TGTGCCAGCAGCTCTCGACGAATGACAGGGAGGAATGAAAAACTGTTTTTT. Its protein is CASSSRRMTGRNEKLFF.